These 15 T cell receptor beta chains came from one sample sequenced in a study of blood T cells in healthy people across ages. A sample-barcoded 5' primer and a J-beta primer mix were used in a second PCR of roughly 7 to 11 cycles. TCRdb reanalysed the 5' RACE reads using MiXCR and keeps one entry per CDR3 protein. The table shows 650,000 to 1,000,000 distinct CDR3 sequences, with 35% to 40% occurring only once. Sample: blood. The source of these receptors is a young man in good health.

The CDR3 DNA sequence: TGCAGTGCCCAGGGACAGGGCATGGAACGTGGCAATCAGCCCCAGCATTTT. Its translation: CSAQGQGMERGNQPQHF. This chain connects TRBV20-1 to TRBJ1-5; TRBD1 aligns across 9 bases. Germline V gene lookup returns CDR1 DFQATT and CDR2 SNEGSKA (reference sequence). V gave up 6 bases and J gave up 2 bases; unmatched junction bases: 14. The CDR3 spans 17 residues.

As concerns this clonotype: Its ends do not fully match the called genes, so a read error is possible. CDR3 nucleotides: TGTGCCAGCAGCCCCGGACCCGGCGCGGGCACTGAAGTTTTCTTT. It translates to CASSPGPGAGTEVFF. The rearrangement uses TRBV12-3 or TRBV12-4 and TRBJ1-1; D is unclear. This CDR3 has 15 residues.

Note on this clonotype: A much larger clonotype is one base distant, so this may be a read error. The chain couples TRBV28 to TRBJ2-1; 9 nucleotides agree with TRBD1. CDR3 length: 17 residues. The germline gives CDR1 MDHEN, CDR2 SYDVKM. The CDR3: CVSSSNRGPYSYNEQFF. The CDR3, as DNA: TGTGTCAGCAGTTCTAACAGGGGGCCCTACTCCTACAATGAGCAGTTCTTC.

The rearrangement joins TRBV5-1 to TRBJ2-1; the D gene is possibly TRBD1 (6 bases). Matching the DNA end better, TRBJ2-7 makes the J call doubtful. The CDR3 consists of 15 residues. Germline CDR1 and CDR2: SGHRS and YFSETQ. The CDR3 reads CASSTGDTSYNEQYF. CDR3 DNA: TGCGCCAGCAGCACTGGGGACACCTCCTACAATGAGCAGTACTTC.

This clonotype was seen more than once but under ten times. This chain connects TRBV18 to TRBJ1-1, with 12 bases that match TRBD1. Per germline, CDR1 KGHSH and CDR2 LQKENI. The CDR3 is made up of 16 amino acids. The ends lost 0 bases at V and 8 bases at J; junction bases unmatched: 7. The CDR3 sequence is CASSPPPGQGALEAFF. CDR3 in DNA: TGTGCCAGCTCACCACCGCCGGGACAGGGGGCATTAGAAGCTTTCTTT.

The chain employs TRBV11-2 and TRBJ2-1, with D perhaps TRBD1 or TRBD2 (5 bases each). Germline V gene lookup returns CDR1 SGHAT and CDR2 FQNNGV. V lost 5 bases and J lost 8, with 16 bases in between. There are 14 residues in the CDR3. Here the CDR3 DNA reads TGTGCCAGCAGCACCCCCGGGACGACAGATGAGCAGTTCTTC. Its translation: CASSTPGTTDEQFF. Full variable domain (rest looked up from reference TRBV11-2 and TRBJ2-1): EAGVAQSPRYKIIEKRQSVAFWCNPISGHATLYWYQQILGQGPKLLIQFQNNGVVDDSQLPKDRFSAERLKGVDSTLKIQPAKLEDSAVYLCASSTPGTTDEQFFGPGTRLTVL.

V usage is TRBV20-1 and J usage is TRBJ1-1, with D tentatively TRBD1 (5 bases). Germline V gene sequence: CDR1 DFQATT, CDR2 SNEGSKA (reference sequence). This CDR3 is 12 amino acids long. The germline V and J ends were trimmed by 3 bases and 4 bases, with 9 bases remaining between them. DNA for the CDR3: TGCAGTGCTAGCCAAAGGGGCACTGAAGCTTTCTTT. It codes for CSASQRGTEAFF.

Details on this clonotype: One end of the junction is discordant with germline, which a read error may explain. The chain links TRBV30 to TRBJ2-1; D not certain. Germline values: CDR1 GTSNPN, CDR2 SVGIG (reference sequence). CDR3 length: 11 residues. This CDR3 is CARSPYNEQFF. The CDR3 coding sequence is TGTGCCCGGAGCCCCTACAATGAGCAGTTCTTC.

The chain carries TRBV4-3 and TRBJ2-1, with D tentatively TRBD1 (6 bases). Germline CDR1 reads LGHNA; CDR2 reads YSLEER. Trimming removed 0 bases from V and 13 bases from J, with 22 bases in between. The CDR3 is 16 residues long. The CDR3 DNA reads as TGCGCCAGCAGCCAAGATTGGAAACAGGGAAGTGAGACCCAGTTCTTC. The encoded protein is CASSQDWKQGSETQFF.

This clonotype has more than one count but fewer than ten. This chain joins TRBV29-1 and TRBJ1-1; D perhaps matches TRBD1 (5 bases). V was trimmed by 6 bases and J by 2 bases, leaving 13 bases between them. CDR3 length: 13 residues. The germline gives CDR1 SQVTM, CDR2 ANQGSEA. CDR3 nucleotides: TGCAGCGTATCACAGGAAGCAAACACTGAAGCTTTCTTT. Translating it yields CSVSQEANTEAFF.

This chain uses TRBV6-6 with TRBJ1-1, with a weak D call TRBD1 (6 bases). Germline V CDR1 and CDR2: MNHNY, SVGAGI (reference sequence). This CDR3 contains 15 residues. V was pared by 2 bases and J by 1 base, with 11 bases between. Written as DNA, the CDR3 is TGTGCCAGCAGTTACCCTCGGACAGAGAACACTGAAGCTTTCTTT. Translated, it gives CASSYPRTENTEAFF.

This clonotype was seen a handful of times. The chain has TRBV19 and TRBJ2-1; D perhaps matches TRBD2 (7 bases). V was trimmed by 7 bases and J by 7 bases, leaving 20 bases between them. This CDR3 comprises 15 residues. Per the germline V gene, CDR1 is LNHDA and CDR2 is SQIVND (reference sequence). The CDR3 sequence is CASTPLQGRGNEQFF. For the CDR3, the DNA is TGTGCCAGTACCCCGCTGCAGGGGAGGGGGAATGAGCAGTTCTTC.

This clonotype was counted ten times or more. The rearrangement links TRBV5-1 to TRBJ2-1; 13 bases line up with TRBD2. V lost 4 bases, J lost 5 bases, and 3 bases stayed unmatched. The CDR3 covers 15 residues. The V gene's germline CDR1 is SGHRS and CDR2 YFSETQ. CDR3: CASSRTSGGNNEQFF. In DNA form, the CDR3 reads TGCGCCAGCAGCCGGACTAGCGGGGGAAACAATGAGCAGTTCTTC.

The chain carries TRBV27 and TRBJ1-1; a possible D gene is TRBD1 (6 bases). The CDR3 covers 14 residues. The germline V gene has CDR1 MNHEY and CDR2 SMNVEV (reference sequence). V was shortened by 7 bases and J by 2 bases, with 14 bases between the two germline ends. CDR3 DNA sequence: TGTGCCAGCAAGGGAGGGGGGGGAAACACTGAAGCTTTCTTT. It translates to CASKGGGGNTEAFF.

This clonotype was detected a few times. This CDR3 reads CSAPPGTGYDTQYF. The CDR3 DNA sequence: TGCAGTGCTCCTCCCGGGACAGGGTATGATACGCAGTATTTT. V gene TRBV20-1 combines with J gene TRBJ2-3; 9 positions agree with TRBD1. Germline V gives CDR1 DFQATT, CDR2 SNEGSKA (reference sequence). The CDR3 is 14 residues long. V lost 5 bases, J lost 6 bases, and 9 bases stayed unmatched.